This TCR beta chain was sequenced during a study of response to subunit inactivated influenza vaccine. Trimming took 7 bases from V and 5 from J, leaving 15 bases between them. Per the germline V gene, CDR1 is MNHNY and CDR2 is SVGAGI (reference sequence). The CDR3 is 13 amino acids. TCRdb called the RT-PCR reads again in MiXCR, with one record for every CDR3 protein. The data show roughly 700,000 distinct CDR3 sequences, 15% to 18% seen once. Specimen: PBMCs from blood, collected roughly 13 days after vaccination. This clonotype was obtained from a man aged 50 to 59 who received an inactivated influenza vaccine. The chain couples TRBV6-6 to TRBJ2-7; D is perhaps TRBD2 (6 bases). CDR3 sequence reads: CASIEPGVHEQYF. The CDR3 bases are TGTGCCAGCATTGAACCGGGAGTCCACGAGCAGTACTTC.